A selection of T cell receptor beta chains follows, all from one sample in a study of T cell repertoires and HLA-DP antigens. Here immunoSEQ multiplex PCR was the method, and the copy in TCRdb shows in-frame clones only, minus some. The sample shows some 110,000 clones, about 91% of them seen only once. Antigens of these TCRs are unknown. Sequencing was done on a sample of CD4+ T cells from PBMCs. The origin of the receptors is a woman between 18 and 30 years old in good health and CMV-seronegative. CDR3s leave out the opening cysteine and the closing phenylalanine or tryptophan. For some rows the clone size is stated as once, few or many, or as a class when expanded; others skip it.

clone_size cdr3_length v_call cdr3_aa
NA 12 TRBV7-8 ASSFFREDYGYT
NA 15 TRBV10-3 AITSGTSGRGVSEQY
NA 19 TRBV15 ATSRDNGRLAGGLGANVLT
NA 12 TRBV19 ASSIVRKGTEAF
NA 11 TRBV29-1 SARDSLNTEAF
NA 13 TRBV14 ASSPTMGTVNIQY
NA 15 TRBV4-3 ASSQDLGRLRPDTQY
NA 14 TRBV7-9 ASSPRARRAGNIQY
NA 13 TRBV9 ASSTDLTGNSPLH
NA 15 TRBV27 ASSFWSPRAPNYGYT
NA 14 TRBV14 ASSQIGQGAWETQY
NA 12 TRBV9 ASSRRESPGWEY
NA 13 TRBV6-1 ASSEGSGPNQPQH
NA 12 TRBV18 ASSPFTVNEKLF
once 13 TRBV4-1 ASSQAGRVGETQY
NA 11 TRBV2 ASSEESTTEAF
few 13 TRBV9 ASSVADSNNSPLH
NA 13 TRBV6-5 ASSYSGARYSPLH
NA 10 TRBV28 ATGQLNSPLH
NA 13 TRBV6-1 ASRLTVNAPYEQY
NA 9 TRBV5-6 ASSLEDTQY
NA 16 TRBV18 ASSPRFFGQGAGNEQF
NA 11 TRBV28 ASSFGQQQPQH
NA 12 TRBV6-5 ASSSGRGSETQY
NA 12 TRBV28 ASRVDLQYNEQF
NA 12 TRBV15 ATSRDRDNQPQH
NA 10 TRBV5-1 ASSLEAETQY
NA 13 TRBV2 ASRTSLSLQETQY
NA 14 TRBV5-1 ASSLEGGNSNQPQH
NA 16 TRBV12-5 ASGFSLTSASSYNEQF
NA 17 TRBV4-1 ASSQMFMRTGLSGNTIY
NA 12 TRBV5-1 ASSLRGQWDIQY
NA 14 TRBV9 ASSPSGTQLFDEQF
NA 14 TRBV18 ASSPIKLDRNTEAF
NA 17 TRBV27 ASTNRGRAIESGANVLT
NA 14 TRBV19 ASSIDKGRVDTEAF
NA 12 TRBV5-4 ASSLSGGNQPQH
NA 12 TRBV6-5 ASSKDRVDSPLH
NA 11 TRBV10-3 AIRGDREDGYT
NA 15 TRBV7-8 ASSYGPQVTSNQPQH
NA 14 TRBV6-1 ASSGHRVGSTDTQY
NA 13 TRBV28 ASSFGGTNTGELF
NA 13 TRBV28 ASIAGSSSYNEQF
once 11 TRBV2 ASHGGLFTEAF
NA 13 TRBV5-5 ASSLGRAGANVLT
NA 14 TRBV13 ASSSLAGVAKNIQY
NA 14 TRBV11-2 ASSLAPPPPGTEAF
NA 11 TRBV19 ASSGLARNEQF
NA 13 TRBV30 AWSTERIGTDTQY
few 12 TRBV6-1 ASCNRAYNSPLH
NA 12 TRBV5-6 ASSLDSRNEKLF
NA 14 TRBV28 ASSFGDQGIGQPQH
NA 11 TRBV10-2 ASSEWGREKLF
few 12 TRBV9 ASSPGTGAWKLF
NA 18 TRBV18 ASSPPVTGVTKSSYNEQF
NA 13 TRBV5-1 ASSLRTGSQETQY
few 13 TRBV7-9 ASSSRQGARDTQY
NA 15 TRBV2 ASSEARSRKANYGYT
NA 12 TRBV19 ASSPDRQNTEAF
NA 13 TRBV10-1 ASSDEPRFGGELF